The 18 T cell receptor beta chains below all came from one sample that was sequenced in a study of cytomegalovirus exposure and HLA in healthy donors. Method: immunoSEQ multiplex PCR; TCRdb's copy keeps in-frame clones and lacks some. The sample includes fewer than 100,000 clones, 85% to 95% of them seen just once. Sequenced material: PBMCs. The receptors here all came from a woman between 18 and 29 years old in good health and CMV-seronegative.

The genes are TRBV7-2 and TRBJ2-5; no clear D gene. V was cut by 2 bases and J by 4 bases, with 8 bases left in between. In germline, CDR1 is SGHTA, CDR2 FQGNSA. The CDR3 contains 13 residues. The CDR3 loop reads CASSLLLGETQYF. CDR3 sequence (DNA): TGTGCCAGCAGCTTATTACTTGGAGAGACCCAGTACTTC.

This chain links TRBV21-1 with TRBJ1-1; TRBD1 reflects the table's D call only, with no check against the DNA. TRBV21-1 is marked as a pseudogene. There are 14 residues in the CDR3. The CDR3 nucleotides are TGTGCCAGCAGCAAAGTAACAGCAGGCACTGAAGCTTTCTTT. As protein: CASSKVTAGTEAFF.

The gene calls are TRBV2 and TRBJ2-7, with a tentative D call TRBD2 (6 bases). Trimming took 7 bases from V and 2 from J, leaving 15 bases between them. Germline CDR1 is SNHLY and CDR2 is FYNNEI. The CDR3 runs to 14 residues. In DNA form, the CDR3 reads TGTGCCAGCAAGGAGGGTAGCGGCCCCTACGAGCAGTACTTC. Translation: CASKEGSGPYEQYF.

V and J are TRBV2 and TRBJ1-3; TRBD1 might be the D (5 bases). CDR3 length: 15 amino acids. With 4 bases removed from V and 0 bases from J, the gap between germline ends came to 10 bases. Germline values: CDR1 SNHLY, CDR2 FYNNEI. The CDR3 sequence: CASSGDRASGNTIYF. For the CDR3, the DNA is TGTGCCAGCAGTGGAGACAGAGCCTCTGGAAACACCATATATTTT.

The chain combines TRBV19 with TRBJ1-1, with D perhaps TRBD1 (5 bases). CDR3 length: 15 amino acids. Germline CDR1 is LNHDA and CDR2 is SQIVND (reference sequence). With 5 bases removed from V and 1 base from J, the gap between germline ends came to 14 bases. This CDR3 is CASSAGQGRNTEAFF. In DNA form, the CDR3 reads TGTGCCAGTAGTGCAGGTCAGGGTCGGAACACTGAAGCTTTCTTT.

CDR3 sequence: CASRPGGQETQYF. CDR3 nucleotides: TGTGCCAGTAGGCCGGGGGGACAAGAGACCCAGTACTTC. This chain links TRBV19 with TRBJ2-5; 7 bases fit TRBD2. The J segment lost 2 bases and the V segment lost 6 bases, leaving 3 bases of the junction unmatched. Germline V gene sequence: CDR1 LNHDA, CDR2 SQIVND (reference sequence). The length of the CDR3 is 13 residues.

The CDR3 here is CASSEGGVYGYTF. As DNA, the CDR3 is TGTGCCAGCAGTGAAGGCGGGGTCTATGGCTACACCTTC. The chain combines TRBV6-1 with TRBJ1-2; D call uncertain. This CDR3 spans 13 amino acids. The V end lost 1 base, the J end lost 4 bases, and 7 bases lay between the germline ends. From germline, CDR1 is MNHNS and CDR2 SASEGT.

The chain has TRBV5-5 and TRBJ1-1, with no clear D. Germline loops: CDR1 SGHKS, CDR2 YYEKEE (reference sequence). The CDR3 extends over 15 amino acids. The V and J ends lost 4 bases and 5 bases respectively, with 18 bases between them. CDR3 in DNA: TGTGCCAGCAGCCCTCAAAGCACGGGAAGGACTGAAGCTTTCTTT. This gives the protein CASSPQSTGRTEAFF.

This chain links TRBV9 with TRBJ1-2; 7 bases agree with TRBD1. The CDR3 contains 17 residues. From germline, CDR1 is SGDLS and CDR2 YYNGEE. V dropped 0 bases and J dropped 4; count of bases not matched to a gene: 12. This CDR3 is CASSVAVDREEIYGYTF. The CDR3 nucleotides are TGTGCCAGCAGCGTAGCCGTCGACAGGGAGGAAATCTATGGCTACACCTTC.

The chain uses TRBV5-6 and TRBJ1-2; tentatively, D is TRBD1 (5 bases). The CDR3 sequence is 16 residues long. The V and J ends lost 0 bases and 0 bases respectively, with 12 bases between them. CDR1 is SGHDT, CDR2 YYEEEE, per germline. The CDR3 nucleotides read TGTGCCAGCAGCTTGGACGGAGGGGAGGCTAACTATGGCTACACCTTC. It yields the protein CASSLDGGEANYGYTF.

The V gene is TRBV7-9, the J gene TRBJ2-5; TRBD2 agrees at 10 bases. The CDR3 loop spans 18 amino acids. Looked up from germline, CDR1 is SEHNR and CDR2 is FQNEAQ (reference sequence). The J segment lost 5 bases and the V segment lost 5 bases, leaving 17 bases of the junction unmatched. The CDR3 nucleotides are TGTGCCAGCAGCCCCGCGGGGAGCGGGAGGGTGTCCGGGGAGACCCAGTACTTC. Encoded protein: CASSPAGSGRVSGETQYF.

The CDR3 region is CASSLVGQLNTEAFF. In DNA, the CDR3 is TGTGCCAGCAGCTTAGTGGGACAGTTGAACACTGAAGCTTTCTTT. The chain has TRBV11-2 and TRBJ1-1; 7 bases fit TRBD1. Trimming removed 1 base from V and 0 bases from J; junction bases left unmatched: 2. Germline CDR1 SGHAT, CDR2 FQNNGV. The length of the CDR3 is 15 residues.

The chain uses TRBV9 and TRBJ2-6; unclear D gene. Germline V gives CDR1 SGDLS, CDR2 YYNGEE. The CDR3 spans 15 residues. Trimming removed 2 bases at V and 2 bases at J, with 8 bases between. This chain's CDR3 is CASSVGTAGANVLTF. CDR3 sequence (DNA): TGTGCCAGCAGCGTTGGAACAGCTGGGGCCAACGTCCTGACTTTC.

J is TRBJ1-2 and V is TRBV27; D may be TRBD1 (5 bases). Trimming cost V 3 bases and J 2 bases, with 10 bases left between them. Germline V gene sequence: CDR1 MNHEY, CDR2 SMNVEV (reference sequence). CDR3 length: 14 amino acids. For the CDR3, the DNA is TGTGCCAGCAGTTTTTCGGCAGGGAACTATGGCTACACCTTC. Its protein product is CASSFSAGNYGYTF.

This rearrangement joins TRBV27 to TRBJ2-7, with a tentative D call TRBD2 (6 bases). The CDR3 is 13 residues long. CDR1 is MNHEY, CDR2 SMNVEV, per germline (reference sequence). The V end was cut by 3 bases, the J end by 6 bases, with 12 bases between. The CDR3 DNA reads TGTGCCAGCAGTTTCGTGACTAGTGGCGAGCAGTACTTC. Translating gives CASSFVTSGEQYF.

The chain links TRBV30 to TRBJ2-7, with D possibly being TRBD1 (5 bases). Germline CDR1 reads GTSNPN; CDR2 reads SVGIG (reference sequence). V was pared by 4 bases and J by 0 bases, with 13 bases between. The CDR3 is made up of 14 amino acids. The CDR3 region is CAWTFDSSSYEQYF. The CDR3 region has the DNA TGTGCCTGGACCTTCGACAGTAGCTCCTACGAGCAGTACTTC.

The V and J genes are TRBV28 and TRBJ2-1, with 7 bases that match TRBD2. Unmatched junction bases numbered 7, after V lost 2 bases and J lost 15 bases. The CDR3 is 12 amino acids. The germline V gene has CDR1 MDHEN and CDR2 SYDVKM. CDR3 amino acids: CASSLGLGVWFF. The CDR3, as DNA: TGTGCCAGCAGTTTAGGACTAGGGGTATGGTTCTTC.

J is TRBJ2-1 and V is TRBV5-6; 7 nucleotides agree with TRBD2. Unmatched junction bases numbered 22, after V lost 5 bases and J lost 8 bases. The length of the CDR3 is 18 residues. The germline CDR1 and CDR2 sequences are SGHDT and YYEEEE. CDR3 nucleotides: TGTGCCAGCAGTCCGGTCGGGTCGGGGGGTCCCTTTGACCATGAGCAGTTCTTC. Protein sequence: CASSPVGSGGPFDHEQFF.